The 32 T cell receptor beta chains reported below all come from one sample, sequenced in a study of human T cells and chemical hapten exposure. Noted time point: pre-sensitization, week 0. Treatment of the sample: therapeutic diphenylcyclopropenone sensitization with weekly scalp DPC. Using its own MiXCR run on the RACE reads, TCRdb lists one record per CDR3 protein. The data show about 98,000 distinct CDR3 sequences, under 14% seen once. The sample in question was whole blood, obtained in connection with sensitization to the hapten diphenylcyclopropenone (DPC). The receptors stem from a woman aged 55-69 years with alopecia areata. Some clones in this sample may be carry-over from other donors' samples.

The V call is TRBV9, the J call TRBJ1-2; D is possibly TRBD1 (6 bases). CDR1 is SGDLS and CDR2 is YYNGEE in the germline V gene. Trimming removed 3 bases at V and 11 bases at J, with 11 bases between. The CDR3 sequence is 11 residues long. CDR3 residues: CASSAEDSYTF. For the CDR3, the DNA is TGTGCCAGCAGCGCCGAGGACAGTTACACCTTC.

The table lists this clonotype with a few counts. This CDR3 reads CASSLGGTSGGEQFF. Here the CDR3 DNA reads TGTGCCAGCAGCTTAGGTGGGACTAGCGGGGGTGAGCAGTTCTTC. This chain links TRBV11-3 with TRBJ2-1; 14 nucleotides line up with TRBD2. V shed 1 base, J shed 9 bases, and the junction held 2 bases outside the gene matches. The CDR3 has 15 residues. Germline CDR1 SGHNT, CDR2 YENEEA.

This clonotype was counted a few times. The J gene is TRBJ1-1, the V gene TRBV5-1; D remains ambiguous. The germline V gene encodes CDR1 SGHRS and CDR2 YFSETQ. The CDR3 has 13 residues. Trimming cost V 6 bases and J 4 bases, with 13 bases left between them. CDR3 amino acids: CASKAREGTEAFF. CDR3 in DNA: TGCGCCAGCAAAGCAAGGGAGGGCACTGAAGCTTTCTTT. Full variable domain (rest looked up from reference TRBV5-1 and TRBJ1-1): KAGVTQTPRYLIKTRGQQVTLSCSPISGHRSVSWYQQTPGQGLQFLFEYFSETQRNKGNFPGRFSGRQFSNSRSEMNVSTLELGDSALYLCASKAREGTEAFFGQGTRLTVV.

This clonotype was counted at least ten times. V and J are TRBV19 and TRBJ1-2; no firm D call. This CDR3 comprises 12 residues. Trimming took off 1 base at V and 6 bases at J, with 6 bases between the two ends. From germline, CDR1 is LNHDA and CDR2 SQIVND (reference sequence). CDR3 in DNA: TGTGCCAGTAGTATAGGCATTGATGGCTACACCTTC. This codes for CASSIGIDGYTF.

This clonotype was observed at least ten times. The chain is built from TRBV5-1 and TRBJ2-3, with 7 nucleotides matching TRBD1. Trimming took 4 bases from V and 3 from J; bases not matched to a gene: 8. The germline V gene encodes CDR1 SGHRS and CDR2 YFSETQ. The CDR3 contains 15 residues. In nucleotides, the CDR3 is TGCGCCAGCAGCCAGGGACAGCCTTTTACAGATACGCAGTATTTT. Protein: CASSQGQPFTDTQYF.

This clonotype was seen a handful of times. The rearrangement joins TRBV20-1 to TRBJ2-5; 8 bases agree with TRBD2. The V gene end was trimmed by 6 bases and the J gene end by 4 bases; junction bases not matched to a gene: 16. The CDR3 is 16 residues long. Looked up from germline, CDR1 is DFQATT and CDR2 is SNEGSKA (reference sequence). The CDR3 here is CSAPGGRGAVGETQYF. The CDR3 DNA is TGCAGTGCCCCTGGGGGGCGGGGGGCCGTTGGAGAGACCCAGTACTTC.

As regards this clonotype: The junction and the germline gene differ at one end; a read error may be behind it. The chain employs TRBV6-5 and TRBJ2-5; 9 bases fit TRBD2. Germline V gene lookup returns CDR1 MNHEY and CDR2 SVGAGI. The CDR3 runs 14 residues. This chain's CDR3 is CASSSGGLRETLYF. The CDR3 DNA reads as TGTGCCAGCAGCAGCGGGGGGTTGCGAGAGACCCTGTACTTC.

The chain joins TRBV12-3 or TRBV12-4 to TRBJ1-2; D is unresolved. V was cut by 2 bases and J by 3 bases, with 7 bases left in between. The CDR3 is made up of 13 amino acids. The CDR3 sequence is CASSLMPYYGYTF. The CDR3 nucleotides are TGTGCCAGCAGTTTAATGCCGTACTATGGCTACACCTTC.

The chain links TRBV11-1 to TRBJ2-1, with D maybe TRBD2 (6 bases). V gave up 1 base and J gave up 7 bases, with 14 bases separating them. There are 15 residues in the CDR3. Germline loops: CDR1 SGHAT, CDR2 FQDESV (reference sequence). CDR3 region: CASSLGQGGMNEQFF. CDR3 in DNA: TGTGCCAGCAGCTTAGGGCAGGGAGGTATGAATGAGCAGTTCTTC.

This chain links TRBV30 with TRBJ1-1, with D possibly being TRBD1 (6 bases). Germline-derived CDR1 and CDR2 are GTSNPN and SVGIG (reference sequence). CDR3 length: 14 residues. V was shortened by 2 bases and J by 6 bases, with 16 bases between the two germline ends. This CDR3 reads CAWSSQPGQSEAFF. The CDR3 DNA follows: TGTGCCTGGAGTTCCCAACCGGGACAATCTGAAGCTTTCTTT. The full variable domain, rest sourced from reference TRBV30 and TRBJ1-1, is SQTIHQWPATLVQPVGSPLSLECTVEGTSNPNLYWYRQAAGRGLQLLFYSVGIGQISSEVPQNLSASRPQDRQFILSSKKLLLSDSGFYLCAWSSQPGQSEAFFGQGTRLTVV.

In this sample, this clonotype turned up many times. CDR3 protein: CSVARGGGEAFF. The CDR3 nucleotides are TGCAGCGTAGCGAGAGGCGGAGGCGAAGCTTTCTTT. This chain joins TRBV29-1 and TRBJ1-1, with no clear D. The germline V gene has CDR1 SQVTM and CDR2 ANQGSEA. Trimming removed 6 bases at V and 8 bases at J, with 16 bases between. The CDR3 length is 12 residues.

The genes are TRBV7-6 and TRBJ2-7; D unclear. The length of the CDR3 is 15 residues. Germline V gene sequence: CDR1 SGHVS, CDR2 FNYEAQ. Trimming stripped 1 base from V and 3 bases from J, with 13 bases between. The DNA of the CDR3 is TGTGCCAGCAGCTTAGGACAAGGGATTTTCTACGAGCAGTACTTC. As protein: CASSLGQGIFYEQYF.

In this sample, this clonotype turned up many times. This rearrangement joins TRBV7-3 to TRBJ2-7, with D perhaps TRBD1 (5 bases). The CDR3 contains 14 residues. V lost 4 bases and J lost 3, with 13 bases in between. The germline gives CDR1 SGHTA, CDR2 FQGTGA. CDR3 nucleotides: TGTGCCAGCAGCTCCCTAGGGGTTTTCTACGAGCAGTACTTC. Its protein is CASSSLGVFYEQYF.

This clonotype was found many times. V and J are TRBV7-3 and TRBJ1-6, with D possibly TRBD1 on 5 matching bases. CDR1 and CDR2 (germline): SGHTA, FQGTGA. The CDR3 spans 13 residues. Trimming stripped 1 base from V and 10 bases from J, with 8 bases between. The CDR3 region has the DNA TGTGCCAGCAGCTTAAGGGGGTGGTCACCCCTCCACTTT. It translates to CASSLRGWSPLHF.

This clonotype was seen at least ten times. The V gene is TRBV29-1, the J gene TRBJ1-4, with D unclear. Germline V gene lookup returns CDR1 SQVTM and CDR2 ANQGSEA. CDR3 size: 13 residues. Trimming shortened V by 7 bases and J by 8 bases, and 17 bases separated the two germline ends. The CDR3 reads CSASPTTREKLFF. The CDR3 region has the DNA TGCAGCGCCTCTCCGACAACTAGAGAAAAACTGTTTTTT.

The gene calls are TRBV19 and TRBJ1-5; possibly TRBD1 for D (5 bases). This CDR3 is 17 amino acids long. V lost 5 bases and J 4 bases, leaving 21 bases between the germline ends. CDR1 and CDR2 (germline): LNHDA, SQIVND (reference sequence). CDR3 DNA: TGTGCCAGTAGTGCCCGCAGAGGGACCCTCGGGAATCAGCCCCAGCATTTT. Translated, it gives CASSARRGTLGNQPQHF.

This clonotype was recorded at least ten times. The V and J genes are TRBV7-9 and TRBJ2-1; 7 nucleotides agree with TRBD1. The CDR3 has 16 amino acids. Trimming at V came to 1 base and at J to 9 bases, leaving 12 bases not matched to a gene. Germline CDR1 and CDR2: SEHNR and FQNEAQ (reference sequence). The CDR3 loop is CASSLETGSNDREQFF. The CDR3 DNA reads TGTGCCAGCAGCTTAGAGACAGGGTCGAACGACCGTGAGCAGTTCTTC.

This clonotype was seen ten or more times. The chain has TRBV19 and TRBJ1-1, with D unclear. Germline CDR1 and CDR2: LNHDA and SQIVND (reference sequence). This CDR3 has 16 amino acids. Trimming removed 6 bases at V and 1 base at J, with 18 bases between. The CDR3 region has the DNA TGTGCCAGTAGCCCTTATGGATGGTTGAAGAACACTGAAGCTTTCTTT. It translates to CASSPYGWLKNTEAFF.

This clonotype was counted between two and nine times. The V and J genes are TRBV5-1 and TRBJ2-1, with 13 bases lining up with TRBD2. Germline V CDR1 and CDR2: SGHRS, YFSETQ. V dropped 3 bases and J dropped 10; count of bases not matched to a gene: 7. The CDR3 runs 15 residues. In DNA form, the CDR3 reads TGCGCCAGCAGCTACGGACTAGCGGGGGTCGGCGAGCAGTTCTTC. It yields the protein CASSYGLAGVGEQFF.

In its sample, this clonotype was seen a few times. V gene TRBV20-1 combines with J gene TRBJ1-2, with TRBD1 as a possible D gene (5 bases). Germline V lookup: CDR1 DFQATT, CDR2 SNEGSKA (reference sequence). This CDR3 is built from 15 residues. V gave up 2 bases and J gave up 4 bases, with 17 bases separating them. The CDR3 is CSARPPGGWGYGYTF. The CDR3, as DNA: TGCAGTGCTAGACCTCCCGGGGGTTGGGGCTATGGCTACACCTTC.

This clonotype was counted ten times or more. The chain links TRBV29-1 to TRBJ1-5, with TRBD1 identical over 9 bases. Unmatched junction bases numbered 0, after V lost 4 bases and J lost 2 bases. Germline V gene data show CDR1 as SQVTM and CDR2 as ANQGSEA. The CDR3 covers 13 residues. CDR3 nucleotides: TGCAGCGTTGGGGACAGGGGCAATCAGCCCCAGCATTTT. This translates into CSVGDRGNQPQHF.

This clonotype was seen a handful of times. CDR3 DNA: TGCAGTGCTAGATCGGACACCGGAAACACCATATATTTT. This gives the protein CSARSDTGNTIYF. This rearrangement joins TRBV20-1 to TRBJ1-3, with D possibly being TRBD1 (5 bases). The CDR3 loop spans 13 amino acids. The germline V gene encodes CDR1 DFQATT and CDR2 SNEGSKA (reference sequence). V was trimmed by 2 bases and J by 4 bases, leaving 9 bases between them.

This chain links TRBV5-1 with TRBJ2-1; 11 bases fit TRBD2. The CDR3 covers 16 residues. Germline-derived CDR1 and CDR2 are SGHRS and YFSETQ. V trimming: 4 bases; J trimming: 9 bases; junction bases outside the gene matches: 12. In DNA form, the CDR3 reads TGCGCCAGCAGCCCGTCTTGGGGACTAGCGGCGGGTGAGCAGTTCTTC. Its translation: CASSPSWGLAAGEQFF.

Many counts were recorded for this clonotype. V usage is TRBV6-5 and J usage is TRBJ2-7; D unresolved. V was trimmed by 0 bases and J by 2 bases, leaving 11 bases between them. The CDR3 contains 15 residues. Germline assignment: CDR1 MNHEY and CDR2 SVGAGI. CDR3 bases: TGTGCCAGCAGTTACTCTCCCACGCAAACCTACGAGCAGTACTTC. Its translation is CASSYSPTQTYEQYF.

This clonotype was seen ten or more times. The chain recombines TRBV12-3 or TRBV12-4 with TRBJ2-2; no reliable D call. V was shortened by 0 bases and J by 4 bases, with 6 bases between the two germline ends. The CDR3 length is 14 residues. CDR3 residues: CASSLAYGTGELFF. The DNA of the CDR3 is TGTGCCAGCAGTTTAGCGTACGGCACCGGGGAGCTGTTTTTT.

This clonotype was counted only a few times. This chain joins TRBV12-3 or TRBV12-4 and TRBJ2-1; 12 bases are shared with TRBD2. This CDR3 spans 16 amino acids. V shed 6 bases, J shed 4 bases, and the junction held 7 bases outside the gene matches. The CDR3: CASSRLAGESYNEQFF. Here the CDR3 DNA reads TGTGCCAGCAGCCGACTAGCGGGGGAGTCATACAATGAGCAGTTCTTC.

This clonotype was observed at least ten times. The chain combines TRBV5-1 with TRBJ2-1; 7 positions match TRBD1. V was clipped by 4 bases and J by 7 bases; unmatched bases: 14. Looked up from germline, CDR1 is SGHRS and CDR2 is YFSETQ. The CDR3 is made up of 16 amino acids. The CDR3 DNA follows: TGCGCCAGCAGCACTACCGGGACAGCAATGGGGAATGAGCAGTTCTTC. This translates into CASSTTGTAMGNEQFF.

This chain links TRBV5-1 with TRBJ2-7, with D possibly TRBD2 on 5 matching bases. The V end was cut by 0 bases, the J end by 7 bases, with 11 bases between. CDR1 is SGHRS, CDR2 YFSETQ, per germline. The CDR3 has 13 amino acids. In DNA form, the CDR3 reads TGCGCCAGCAGCTTGGAAGGCTCGGGGGAGCAGTACTTC. Translation: CASSLEGSGEQYF.

This clonotype showed up many times. The chain employs TRBV7-9 and TRBJ2-1, with 13 bases matching TRBD2. Trimming cost V 2 bases and J 11 bases; bases outside gene matches: 3. This CDR3 spans 14 amino acids. CDR1 SEHNR and CDR2 FQNEAQ come from the germline V gene (reference sequence). The DNA of the CDR3 is TGTGCCAGCAGCTTAACTAGCGGGGGGGTCCAGCAGTTCTTC. This sequence encodes CASSLTSGGVQQFF.

The chain couples TRBV29-1 to TRBJ1-3, with 7 positions matching TRBD1. The CDR3 totals 14 residues. Trimming took 7 bases from V and 4 from J; bases not matched to a gene: 10. Germline V lookup: CDR1 SQVTM, CDR2 ANQGSEA. The CDR3, as DNA: TGCAGCGCAGCACCTACAGGGGTCGGAAACACCATATATTTT. This sequence encodes CSAAPTGVGNTIYF.

The chain employs TRBV7-2 and TRBJ1-2; 9 nucleotides match TRBD1. Germline V CDR1 and CDR2: SGHTA, FQGNSA. This CDR3 is 15 amino acids long. With 5 bases clipped from V and 2 bases from J, the junction kept 6 bases outside the gene matches. CDR3 loop: CASSAGQGINYGYTF. CDR3 DNA: TGTGCCAGCAGCGCGGGACAGGGCATCAACTATGGCTACACCTTC.

The chain links TRBV6-5 to TRBJ2-1; TRBD1 aligns across 8 bases. Losses at the gene ends were 6 bases for V and 9 bases for J; bases not matched to a gene: 10. CDR1 and CDR2 from the germline V gene are MNHEY and SVGAGI. The length of the CDR3 is 14 residues. CDR3 sequence (DNA): TGTGCCAGCAGATACGGGGGACAGGACTTTGAGCAGTTCTTC. The encoded protein is CASRYGGQDFEQFF.